A single sample is the source of the 24 T cell receptor beta chains below, sequenced in a study of cytomegalovirus exposure and HLA in healthy donors (dated by TCRdb to 2017 to 2019). The library was generated by the immunoSEQ multiplex PCR assay. The multiplex PCR relied on a mix of 60 forward primers for TCR Vbeta segments and 13 reverse primers for TCR Jbeta segments. TCRdb retrieved this table from immuneACCESS and kept in-frame rearrangements only. Not all clones are present; in checked studies, unresolved V genes account for under half, and no reason is known for the remainder. A total of 100,000 to 150,000 clones appear in this sample, 70% to 90% of them only once. More than 1.5% of the sample goes to the ten largest clones. What was sequenced was PBMCs. The receptor source for this set is a man aged 40-50 years in good health and CMV-seronegative.

The gene calls are TRBV7-9 and TRBJ2-5; tentatively, D is TRBD2 (5 bases). The J call is uncertain, as TRBJ2-7 better fits the DNA end. This CDR3 is built from 15 residues. Germline loops: CDR1 SEHNR, CDR2 FQNEAQ (reference sequence). For the CDR3, the DNA is TGTGCCAGCAGCTCGACTATATCTTACTCCTACGAGCAGTACTTC. Its translation is CASSSTISYSYEQYF.

The chain joins TRBV7-3 to TRBJ2-3, with 7 nucleotides matching TRBD1. This CDR3 is 15 amino acids long. The V segment lost 2 bases and the J segment 3 bases; nucleotides outside the gene matches: 5. Germline CDR1 and CDR2: SGHTA and FQGTGA. The CDR3 region has the DNA TGTGCCAGCAGCTTAGGGCAGGGGGAGACAGATACGCAGTATTTT. Protein: CASSLGQGETDTQYF.

The gene calls are TRBV7-3 and TRBJ1-1, with 7 bases lining up with TRBD1. Germline V gene data show CDR1 as SGHTA and CDR2 as FQGTGA. Trimming removed 5 bases from V and 6 bases from J; junction bases left unmatched: 6. The CDR3 has 13 amino acids. The CDR3 DNA sequence: TGTGCCAGCAGCAAGACAGGGTTTTCTGAAGCTTTCTTT. Amino acids: CASSKTGFSEAFF.

The chain links TRBV7-6 to TRBJ1-3; 9 bases line up with TRBD1. Germline V gives CDR1 SGHVS, CDR2 FNYEAQ. The V segment lost 5 bases and the J segment 6 bases; nucleotides outside the gene matches: 5. CDR3 size: 14 residues. The CDR3: CASSQGQGLNTIYF. The CDR3 DNA is TGTGCCAGCAGCCAGGGACAGGGCTTAAACACCATATATTTT.

This clone has a handful of counts. One end of the junction does not line up with germline, which may come from a read error. This chain links TRBV6-6 with TRBJ1-3; 8 nucleotides agree with TRBD1. The CDR3 sequence is 11 residues long. Germline V lookup: CDR1 MNHNY, CDR2 SVGAGI (reference sequence). The CDR3: CASSYGQGQHF. CDR3 nucleotide sequence: TGTGCCAGCAGTTACGGACAGGGACAACATTTT.

The V and J genes are TRBV29-1 and TRBJ1-2; D possibly corresponds to TRBD1 (6 bases). Germline CDR1 is SQVTM and CDR2 is ANQGSEA. This CDR3 region has 14 residues. V was trimmed by 7 bases and J by 1 base, leaving 16 bases between them. CDR3 bases: TGCAGCGCGACGGGTGGGGGCCTTAACTATGGCTACACCTTC. Residues: CSATGGGLNYGYTF.

The rearrangement joins TRBV7-8 to TRBJ2-5; D uncertain. Trimming removed 2 bases at V and 5 bases at J, with 15 bases between. Germline V gene sequence: CDR1 SGHVS, CDR2 FQNEAQ. This CDR3 is built from 15 residues. This CDR3 reads CASSLSPTNEETQYF. The CDR3 nucleotides are TGTGCCAGCAGCTTAAGTCCCACGAACGAGGAGACCCAGTACTTC.

This clone appeared once. The chain employs TRBV19 and TRBJ2-1; 13 bases are shared with TRBD2. Germline lookup yields CDR1 LNHDA and CDR2 SQIVND (reference sequence). The CDR3 is 16 residues long. V dropped 7 bases and J dropped 7; count of bases not matched to a gene: 10. CDR3 sequence (DNA): TGTGCCAGTATGACGACTAGCGGGGGGAGGCGTAATGAGCAGTTCTTC. This encodes CASMTTSGGRRNEQFF.

The chain employs TRBV4-1 and TRBJ2-3; D possibly corresponds to TRBD2 (6 bases). Germline V gene data show CDR1 as MGHRA and CDR2 as YSYEKL. V lost 3 bases and J 4 bases, leaving 11 bases between the germline ends. There are 14 residues in the CDR3. In nucleotides, the CDR3 is TGCGCCAGCAGCCAGACTAGGGGCGCAGATACGCAGTATTTT. It is translated as CASSQTRGADTQYF.

This rearrangement joins TRBV5-1 to TRBJ2-5, with a tentative D call TRBD1 (6 bases). V was clipped by 6 bases and J by 2 bases, with 14 bases between them. This CDR3 has 14 residues. CDR1 is SGHRS, CDR2 YFSETQ, per germline. The DNA of the CDR3 is TGCGCCAGCACACCCGGGACACTTCAAGAGACCCAGTACTTC. This gives the protein CASTPGTLQETQYF.

The sample holds one count of this clone. V is TRBV18 and J is TRBJ1-3; the D gene is possibly TRBD1 (5 bases). The CDR3 covers 16 residues. CDR1 and CDR2 from the germline V gene are KGHSH and LQKENI. The V and J ends lost 3 bases and 3 bases respectively, with 15 bases between them. CDR3 residues: CASSPSGGRGGNTIYF. CDR3 coding DNA: TGTGCCAGCTCACCCTCCGGTGGAAGGGGTGGAAACACCATATATTTT.

The chain has TRBV5-4 and TRBJ2-1; 10 bases fit TRBD1. Germline V gene data show CDR1 as SGHNT and CDR2 as YYREEE (reference sequence). The CDR3 length is 14 residues. V dropped 4 bases and J dropped 7; count of bases not matched to a gene: 5. This chain's CDR3 is CASSLGQGVNEQFF. The DNA for the CDR3 is TGTGCCAGCAGCCTTGGACAGGGGGTGAATGAGCAGTTCTTC.

The chain uses TRBV10-1 and TRBJ1-4; 9 bases fit TRBD1. Losses at the gene ends were 5 bases for V and 0 bases for J; bases not matched to a gene: 10. Looked up from germline, CDR1 is WNHNN and CDR2 is SYGVQD (reference sequence). There are 18 residues in the CDR3. CDR3 region: CASSTTGGARATNEKLFF. The CDR3 nucleotides are TGCGCCAGCAGTACCACAGGGGGCGCGAGGGCAACTAATGAAAAACTGTTTTTT.

The rearrangement uses TRBV4-3 and TRBJ2-7; TRBD1 agrees at 8 bases. Losses at the gene ends were 3 bases for V and 7 bases for J; bases not matched to a gene: 11. The CDR3 covers 15 residues. The V gene's germline CDR1 is LGHNA and CDR2 YSLEER. CDR3 in amino acids: CASSQTGEQYREQYF. The CDR3 DNA reads as TGCGCCAGCAGCCAGACAGGGGAACAATATAGGGAGCAGTACTTC.

This clone was detected once. The CDR3 is CASSWDRVEPYSNQPQHF. The CDR3 region has the DNA TGTGCCAGCAGCTGGGACAGGGTTGAACCTTATAGCAATCAGCCCCAGCATTTT. This chain links TRBV7-8 with TRBJ1-5; TRBD1 aligns across 9 bases. This CDR3 region has 18 residues. V shed 4 bases and J 0 bases; nucleotides not matched to a gene: 10. The germline gives CDR1 SGHVS, CDR2 FQNEAQ.

This clone was seen a few times. The chain is built from TRBV28 and TRBJ2-1; 10 bases are a match to TRBD2. The length of the CDR3 is 13 residues. Germline assignment: CDR1 MDHEN and CDR2 SYDVKM. V dropped 7 bases and J dropped 5; count of bases not matched to a gene: 2. DNA of the CDR3: TGTGCCAGCATACTAGCGGGACACAATGAGCAGTTCTTC. Translated, it gives CASILAGHNEQFF.

This chain uses TRBV30 with TRBJ2-1, with 10 nucleotides matching TRBD2. V shed 2 bases, J shed 8 bases, and the junction held 3 bases outside the gene matches. Germline V gene data show CDR1 as GTSNPN and CDR2 as SVGIG (reference sequence). This CDR3 comprises 13 residues. The CDR3: CAWSSLAGDEQFF. The CDR3 nucleotides are TGTGCCTGGAGTTCCCTAGCGGGGGATGAGCAGTTCTTC.

The chain employs TRBV6-5 and TRBJ1-2; D gene ambiguous. With 3 bases removed from V and 13 bases from J, the gap between germline ends came to 18 bases. From germline, CDR1 is MNHEY and CDR2 SVGAGI. This CDR3 has 13 amino acids. In DNA, the CDR3 is TGTGCCAGCAGTTATGGTGCAGGTTCTTTCTTCACCTTC. Its protein is CASSYGAGSFFTF.

This clone was seen more than once but under ten times. The V gene is TRBV4-1, the J gene TRBJ2-7, with D possibly TRBD1 on 6 matching bases. The CDR3 has 14 residues. Trimming pared 4 bases from V and 5 bases from J, leaving 15 bases between. The germline V gene encodes CDR1 MGHRA and CDR2 YSYEKL. The CDR3 bases are TGCGCCAGCAGCCCCTACTTACAGGGCCACGAGCAGTACTTC. Its translation is CASSPYLQGHEQYF.

The chain employs TRBV25-1 and TRBJ1-6; D ambiguous. Germline V gene data show CDR1 as MGHDK and CDR2 as SYGVNS. CDR3 length: 12 amino acids. Trimming took off 7 bases at V and 10 bases at J, with 11 bases between the two ends. The CDR3 region has the DNA TGTGCCAGCAAAGAAGAGGGATCACCCCTCCACTTT. Its translation: CASKEEGSPLHF.

This sequence joins TRBV4-1 and TRBJ2-2; a weak D match, TRBD2 (5 bases). The germline gives CDR1 MGHRA, CDR2 YSYEKL. V was pared by 4 bases and J by 7 bases, with 10 bases between. The CDR3 is 13 residues long. The CDR3 is CASSPLEGGELFF. The DNA of the CDR3 is TGCGCCAGCAGCCCCCTCGAGGGCGGGGAGCTGTTTTTT.

The chain uses TRBV5-1 and TRBJ1-6; no definite D call. CDR3 length equals 17 residues. Deletions cut 0 bases from V and 0 bases from J, with 10 bases between. Germline V gene lookup returns CDR1 SGHRS and CDR2 YFSETQ. The CDR3 here is CASSLEEGLSYNSPLHF. The CDR3 DNA reads TGCGCCAGCAGCTTGGAGGAGGGCCTCTCCTATAATTCACCCCTCCACTTT.

V gene TRBV28 combines with J gene TRBJ2-3, with D possibly TRBD2 on 5 matching bases. Germline CDR1 and CDR2: MDHEN and SYDVKM. Trimming cost V 3 bases and J 3 bases, with 19 bases left between them. The CDR3 has 17 amino acids. The chain's CDR3 is CASSFYRGPSQTDTQYF. The CDR3 coding sequence is TGTGCCAGCAGTTTCTATCGAGGGCCATCACAGACAGATACGCAGTATTTT.

V and J are TRBV5-5 and TRBJ1-4; 7 bases fit TRBD1. This CDR3 spans 12 amino acids. CDR1 SGHKS and CDR2 YYEKEE come from the germline V gene (reference sequence). V was clipped by 4 bases and J by 12 bases; unmatched bases: 6. CDR3 sequence reads: CASSVGTDELFF. The DNA for the CDR3 is TGTGCCAGCAGCGTGGGGACAGACGAACTGTTTTTT.